These 2 T cell receptor beta chains came from one sample sequenced in a study of T cell changes during pregnancy in multiple sclerosis. Assay used: immunoSEQ multiplex PCR; TCRdb lists only in-frame clones, some missing. Among about 40,000 clones listed, more than 85% were seen once. Source: CD4+ T cells from peripheral blood mononuclear cells, taken in the second trimester of pregnancy. Receptors originate from a female donor in good health, enrolled as a control in a pregnancy study.

The V gene is TRBV6-5, the J gene TRBJ1-3; possible D gene TRBD1, 6 bases. CDR1 is MNHEY and CDR2 is SVGAGI in the germline V gene. The ends were cut back, 6 bases at V and 4 bases at J, with 16 bases in the middle. The CDR3 is 15 amino acids. The CDR3 loop is CASRGTSKRGNTIYF. In DNA, the CDR3 is TGTGCCAGCAGGGGGACATCCAAACGGGGAAACACCATATATTTT.

The chain is built from TRBV6-6 and TRBJ2-1; D call uncertain. CDR3 length equals 15 residues. From germline, CDR1 is MNHNY and CDR2 SVGAGI (reference sequence). Trimming shortened V by 4 bases and J by 4 bases, and 14 bases separated the two germline ends. In DNA, the CDR3 is TGTGCCAGCAGTTTCGCCCGAGACACATACAATGAGCAGTTCTTC. It is translated as CASSFARDTYNEQFF.